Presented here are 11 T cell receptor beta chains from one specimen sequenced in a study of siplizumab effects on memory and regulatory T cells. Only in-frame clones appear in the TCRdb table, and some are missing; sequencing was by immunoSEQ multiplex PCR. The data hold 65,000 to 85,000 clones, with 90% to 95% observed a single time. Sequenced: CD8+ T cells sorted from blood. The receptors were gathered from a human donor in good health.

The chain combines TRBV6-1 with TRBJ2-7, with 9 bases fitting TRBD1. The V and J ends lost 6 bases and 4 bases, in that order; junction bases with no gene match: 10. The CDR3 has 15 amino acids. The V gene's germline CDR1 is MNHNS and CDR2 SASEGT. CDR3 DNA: TGTGCCAGCAGAACCGGGACAGGGTATTTGTACGAGCAGTACTTC. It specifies CASRTGTGYLYEQYF.

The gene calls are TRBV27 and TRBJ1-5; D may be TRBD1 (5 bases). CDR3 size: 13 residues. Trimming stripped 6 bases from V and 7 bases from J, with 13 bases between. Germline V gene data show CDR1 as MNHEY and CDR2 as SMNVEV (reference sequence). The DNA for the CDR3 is TGTGCCAGCAGCGAAGCAGGGTTGCAGCCCCAGCATTTT. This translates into CASSEAGLQPQHF.

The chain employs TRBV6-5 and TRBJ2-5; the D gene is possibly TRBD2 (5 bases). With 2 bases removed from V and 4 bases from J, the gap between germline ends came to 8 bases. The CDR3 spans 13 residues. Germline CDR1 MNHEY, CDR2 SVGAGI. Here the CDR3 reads CASSYVEGETQYF. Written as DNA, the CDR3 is TGTGCCAGCAGTTACGTTGAGGGAGAGACCCAGTACTTC.

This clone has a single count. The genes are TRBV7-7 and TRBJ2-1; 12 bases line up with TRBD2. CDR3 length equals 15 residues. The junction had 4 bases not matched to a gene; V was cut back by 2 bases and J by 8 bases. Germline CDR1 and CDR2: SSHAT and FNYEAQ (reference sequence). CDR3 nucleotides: TGTGCCAGCAGCTTAAGACTAGCGGGGGAGGATGAGCAGTTCTTC. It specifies CASSLRLAGEDEQFF. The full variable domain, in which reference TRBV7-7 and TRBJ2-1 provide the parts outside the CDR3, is GAGVSQSPRYKVTKRGQDVTLRCDPISSHATLYWYQQALGQGPEFLTYFNYEAQPDKSGLPSDRFSAERPEGSISTLTIQRTEQRDSAMYRCASSLRLAGEDEQFFGPGTRLTVL.

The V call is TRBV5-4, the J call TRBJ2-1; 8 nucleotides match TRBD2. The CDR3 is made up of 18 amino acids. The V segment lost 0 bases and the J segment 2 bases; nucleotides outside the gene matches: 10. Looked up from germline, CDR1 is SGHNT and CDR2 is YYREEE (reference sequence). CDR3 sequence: CASSLELEAGGPYNEQFF. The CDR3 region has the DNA TGTGCCAGCAGCTTGGAACTAGAGGCGGGGGGCCCCTACAATGAGCAGTTCTTC.

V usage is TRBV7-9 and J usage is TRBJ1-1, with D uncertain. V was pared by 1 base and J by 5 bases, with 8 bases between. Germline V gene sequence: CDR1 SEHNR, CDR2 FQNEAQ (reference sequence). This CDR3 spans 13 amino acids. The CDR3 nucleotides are TGTGCCAGCAGCTTAGGGGCTGGTACTGAAGCTTTCTTT. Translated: CASSLGAGTEAFF.

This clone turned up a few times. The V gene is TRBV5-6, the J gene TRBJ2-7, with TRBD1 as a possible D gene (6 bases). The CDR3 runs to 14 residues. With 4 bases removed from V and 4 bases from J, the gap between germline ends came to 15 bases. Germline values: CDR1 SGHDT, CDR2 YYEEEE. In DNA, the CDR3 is TGTGCCAGCAGCACCCTGACAGGAATATACGAGCAGTACTTC. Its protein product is CASSTLTGIYEQYF. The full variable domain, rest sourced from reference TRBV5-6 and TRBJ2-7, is DAGVTQSPTHLIKTRGQQVTLRCSPKSGHDTVSWYQQALGQGPQFIFQYYEEEERQRGNFPDRFSGHQFPNYSSELNVNALLLGDSALYLCASSTLTGIYEQYFGPGTRLTVT.

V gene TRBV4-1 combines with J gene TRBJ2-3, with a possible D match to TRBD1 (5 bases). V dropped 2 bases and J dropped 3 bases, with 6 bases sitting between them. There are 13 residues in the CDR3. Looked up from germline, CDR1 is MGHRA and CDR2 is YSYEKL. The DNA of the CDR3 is TGCGCCAGCAGCCAACAGGGAACAGATACGCAGTATTTT. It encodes CASSQQGTDTQYF.

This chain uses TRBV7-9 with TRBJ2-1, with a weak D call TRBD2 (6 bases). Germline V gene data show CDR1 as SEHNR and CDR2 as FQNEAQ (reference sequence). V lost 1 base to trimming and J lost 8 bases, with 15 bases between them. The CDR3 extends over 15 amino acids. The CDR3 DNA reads TGTGCCAGCAGCTTAGGGGGGGACTTATACGATGAGCAGTTCTTC. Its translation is CASSLGGDLYDEQFF.

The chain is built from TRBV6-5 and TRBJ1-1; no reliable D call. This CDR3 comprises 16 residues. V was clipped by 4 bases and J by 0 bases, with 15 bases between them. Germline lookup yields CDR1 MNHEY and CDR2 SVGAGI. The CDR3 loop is CASSSPRERVNTEAFF. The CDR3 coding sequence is TGTGCCAGCAGTTCCCCCCGTGAGAGGGTGAACACTGAAGCTTTCTTT.

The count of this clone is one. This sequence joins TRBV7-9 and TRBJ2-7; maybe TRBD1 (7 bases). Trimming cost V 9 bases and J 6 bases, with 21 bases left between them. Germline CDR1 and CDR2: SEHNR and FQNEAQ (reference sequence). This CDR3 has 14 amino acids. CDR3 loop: CARHWGVQGLEQYF. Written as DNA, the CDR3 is TGTGCCAGGCATTGGGGGGTACAGGGGCTCGAGCAGTACTTC.